The clone carrying this T cell receptor beta chain has just a few counts. The antigen is not known. These data are taken from a study of early T cells in non-severe SARS-CoV-2 infection. About the study: With bulk RNA from unsorted whole blood as input, sequencing yielded unpaired chains.

General observations from the study: The study's VDJdb matching favored anti-spike CD8 responses and missed private and CD4 specificities.

Individual cDNA molecules were tagged with unique molecular identifiers. TCRdb processed the 5' RACE reads anew with MiXCR; each CDR3 protein has one entry. The top ten hold over 5% of the sample, which has 100,000 or so distinct CDR3 sequences, over 10% seen once. CDR3 length equals 16 residues. With 0 bases removed from V and 1 base from J, the gap between germline ends came to 15 bases. Germline loops: CDR1 DFQATT, CDR2 SNEGSKA (reference sequence). The clonotype originates from an adult who was a healthcare worker with PCR-confirmed SARS-CoV-2 infection or an uninfected control (not recorded which). The sequencing input was whole blood. The V gene is TRBV20-1, the J gene TRBJ1-1; D is ambiguous. For the CDR3, the DNA is TGCAGTGCTAGAGATTTTATCGGGGTCGAGAACACTGAAGCTTTCTTT. Protein: CSARDFIGVENTEAFF.